This T cell receptor beta chain originates from a study of blood T cell repertoires in COVID-19. The wider study: Sites across the United States, Italy and Spain contributed samples from acute and convalescent COVID-19. Sources were T cells, B-cell-depleted T cells, or PBMCs; the material itself was cDNA or gDNA.

The CDR3 spans 19 residues. Per germline, CDR1 SEHNR and CDR2 FQNEAQ (reference sequence). V was pared by 0 bases and J by 7 bases, with 25 bases between. Per the authors' pipeline: Estimation of nucleated cell counts relied on the amplification of reference gene primers. Profiling relied on immunoSEQ multiplex PCR, and the TCRdb table lists in-frame clones only, not all of them. The V and J calls and the clone size are those of that table, but D and trimming were determined from the DNA. The table has about 81,000 clones, 91% seen once. The rearrangement joins TRBV7-9 to TRBJ2-1, with a tentative D call TRBD1 (8 bases). Material: peripheral blood. This clonotype was obtained from a woman between 50 and 59 years old in a cohort sampled during active COVID-19. The CDR3 DNA is TGTGCCAGCAGCTTAGCGCTAACCCTGACAGGGGCAGCGGGAAATGAGCAGTTCTTC. It translates to CASSLALTLTGAAGNEQFF.